This T cell receptor (beta chain) was captured in a study of CD8+ T cells in alopecia areata. Extracted RNA was reverse transcribed, and the resulting cDNA served as sequencing template. This table comes from immunoSEQ multiplex PCR, and its TCRdb copy is limited to in-frame clones, with some not included. The table includes about 110,000 clones, around 59% detected once. The CDR3 sequence is 15 residues long. V was clipped by 5 bases and J by 10 bases, with 18 bases between them. In germline, CDR1 is MDHEN, CDR2 SYDVKM. The TCR originated in a human donor in good health. V usage is TRBV28 and J usage is TRBJ1-6; D not certain. Sequenced: CD8+ T cells sorted from blood. CDR3 sequence reads: CASSKMTGVRSPLHF. For the CDR3, the DNA is TGTGCCAGCAGTAAAATGACCGGAGTAAGATCACCCCTCCACTTT.